Presented here are 32 T cell receptor beta chains from one specimen sequenced in a study of blood T cell repertoires in COVID-19 (dated by TCRdb to 2020 to 2021). Library prep was done by the immunoSEQ multiplex PCR assay. TCRdb holds this immuneACCESS table with in-frame rearrangements only. Some clones are missing; in checked studies, unresolved V genes explain under half, and the rest has no known cause. Present in this sample are around 130,000 clones, roughly four fifths of which were seen just once. The ten largest make up 9% to 14% of the sample. The sequencing sample was made of peripheral blood. The receptors derive from a human donor in a cohort sampled during active COVID-19.

This clone has a handful of counts. The V call is TRBV4-3, the J call TRBJ1-1; D might be TRBD1 (6 bases). CDR1 is LGHNA, CDR2 YSLEER, per germline. Trimming cost V 0 bases and J 3 bases, with 14 bases left between them. The CDR3 is made up of 16 amino acids. The CDR3 DNA sequence: TGCGCCAGCAGCCAAGAAACAGGGCCGACGGACACTGAAGCTTTCTTT. Translated, it gives CASSQETGPTDTEAFF.

The rearrangement joins TRBV29-1 to TRBJ1-3; D is possibly TRBD1 (6 bases). This CDR3 comprises 13 residues. Trimming took 4 bases from V and 4 from J, leaving 11 bases between them. Germline CDR1 SQVTM, CDR2 ANQGSEA. The CDR3 spells CSVVGAPGNTIYF. Written as DNA, the CDR3 is TGCAGCGTTGTGGGGGCGCCGGGAAACACCATATATTTT.

The V call is TRBV6-1, the J call TRBJ2-6, with D perhaps TRBD1 (6 bases). Trimming removed 3 bases from V and 4 bases from J, with 16 bases in between. Germline loops: CDR1 MNHNS, CDR2 SASEGT. The CDR3 runs to 17 residues. CDR3 coding DNA: TGTGCCAGCAGTGACTTGACAGGTCGGCCGGGGGCCAACGTCCTGACTTTC. This gives the protein CASSDLTGRPGANVLTF.

The chain couples TRBV5-1 to TRBJ2-1; TRBD2 matches at 9 bases. CDR1 and CDR2 (germline): SGHRS, YFSETQ. The CDR3 sequence is 17 residues long. V lost 0 bases and J lost 2; bases outside the gene matches: 6. The CDR3 DNA reads as TGCGCCAGCAGCTTGGAGCTAGCGGGGTTGGCCTACAATGAGCAGTTCTTC. Amino acids: CASSLELAGLAYNEQFF.

V gene TRBV5-1 combines with J gene TRBJ2-5; 14 bases align to TRBD2. Germline CDR1 reads SGHRS; CDR2 reads YFSETQ. CDR3 length: 16 amino acids. Trimming removed 2 bases from V and 5 bases from J; junction bases left unmatched: 5. CDR3 protein: CASSFGLAGGTETQYF. The CDR3 DNA sequence: TGCGCCAGCAGCTTCGGACTAGCGGGGGGCACGGAGACCCAGTACTTC.

This chain links TRBV2 with TRBJ1-2; 7 positions match TRBD1. The ends lost 6 bases at V and 4 bases at J; junction bases unmatched: 2. The CDR3 loop spans 12 amino acids. Germline V gene sequence: CDR1 SNHLY, CDR2 FYNNEI. DNA for the CDR3: TGTGCCAGCAGGACAGGGTTCTATGGCTACACCTTC. The encoded protein is CASRTGFYGYTF.

V usage is TRBV6-5 and J usage is TRBJ2-1, with D unresolved. V lost 0 bases and J 0 bases, leaving 9 bases between the germline ends. Germline V gene sequence: CDR1 MNHEY, CDR2 SVGAGI. The CDR3 extends over 16 amino acids. In DNA, the CDR3 is TGTGCCAGCAGTTACTCGCCCTGGAGCTCCTACAATGAGCAGTTCTTC. Its protein product is CASSYSPWSSYNEQFF.

V usage is TRBV6-5 and J usage is TRBJ2-3; D may be TRBD2 (6 bases). The V gene lost 1 base and the J gene lost 2 bases, with 10 bases spanning the gap. The CDR3 totals 15 residues. CDR1 is MNHEY, CDR2 SVGAGI, per germline. CDR3: CASSYFAGPTDTQYF. In nucleotides, the CDR3 is TGTGCCAGCAGTTACTTTGCGGGGCCCACAGATACGCAGTATTTT.

J is TRBJ1-5 and V is TRBV6-2 or TRBV6-3, with 10 positions matching TRBD1. Germline V lookup: CDR1 MNHEY, CDR2 SVGEGT. The CDR3 runs 18 residues. V shed 2 bases, J shed 4 bases, and the junction held 11 bases outside the gene matches. CDR3 sequence (DNA): TGTGCCAGCAGTTACGAGGGACAGGGGCTTATAGAGAATCAGCCCCAGCATTTT. Protein product: CASSYEGQGLIENQPQHF.

The rearrangement joins TRBV5-1 to TRBJ2-5; 7 nucleotides line up with TRBD1. V shed 3 bases and J 0 bases; nucleotides not matched to a gene: 5. CDR3 size: 15 residues. Germline V gene sequence: CDR1 SGHRS, CDR2 YFSETQ. CDR3 DNA: TGCGCCAGCAGCTCCTACGGGACAGACCAAGAGACCCAGTACTTC. The encoded protein is CASSSYGTDQETQYF.

The chain employs TRBV5-1 and TRBJ2-1, with 15 bases identical to TRBD2. The trim removed 2 bases at V and 6 bases at J, leaving 9 bases unmatched. The CDR3 runs 18 residues. Germline CDR1 SGHRS, CDR2 YFSETQ. CDR3 bases: TGCGCCAGCAGCTTTGAGGGACTAGCGGGGGGCCAGGTCAATGAGCAGTTCTTC. Translated: CASSFEGLAGGQVNEQFF.

This chain's CDR3 is CSVIRVGDNYGYTF. The DNA of the CDR3 is TGCAGCGTCATCCGGGTAGGGGATAACTATGGCTACACCTTC. The genes are TRBV29-1 and TRBJ1-2; D is possibly TRBD1 (5 bases). The CDR3 consists of 14 residues. Germline V gene sequence: CDR1 SQVTM, CDR2 ANQGSEA. Trimming took off 6 bases at V and 1 base at J, with 15 bases between the two ends.

V and J are TRBV9 and TRBJ1-4; D gene ambiguous. Trimming pared 4 bases from V and 4 bases from J, leaving 11 bases between. The CDR3 totals 14 residues. In germline, CDR1 is SGDLS, CDR2 YYNGEE. The DNA for the CDR3 is TGTGCCAGCAGCCCCCCCGCGGATAATGAAAAACTGTTTTTT. Protein product: CASSPPADNEKLFF.

In this sample, this clone turned up once. The sample contains more than one DNA sequence encoding this CDR3. V is TRBV5-1 and J is TRBJ2-3, with TRBD1 identical over 9 bases. J was trimmed by 3 bases and V by 4 bases; bases with no gene match: 3. The CDR3 totals 14 residues. Germline values: CDR1 SGHRS, CDR2 YFSETQ. CDR3 sequence (DNA): TGCGCCAGCAGCAGGGGACAGGGAACAGATACGCAGTATTTT. This codes for CASSRGQGTDTQYF.

The chain uses TRBV9 and TRBJ1-4; TRBD1 matches 9 bases. V trimming: 0 bases; J trimming: 6 bases; junction bases outside the gene matches: 6. CDR3 size: 16 residues. Germline CDR1 is SGDLS and CDR2 is YYNGEE. This chain's CDR3 is CASSVGPGQGHEKLFF. As DNA, the CDR3 is TGTGCCAGCAGCGTAGGACCGGGACAGGGACATGAAAAACTGTTTTTT.

This clone was recorded a few times. The chain joins TRBV5-1 to TRBJ2-2; D possibly corresponds to TRBD1 (7 bases). Trimming took off 3 bases at V and 5 bases at J, with 8 bases between the two ends. Germline-derived CDR1 and CDR2 are SGHRS and YFSETQ. The CDR3 consists of 13 residues. The CDR3 reads CASSSGGTGELFF. The CDR3 DNA sequence: TGCGCCAGCAGCTCAGGGGGGACCGGGGAGCTGTTTTTT.

This sequence joins TRBV12-5 and TRBJ1-2, with D possibly TRBD1 on 5 matching bases. The V and J ends lost 4 bases and 8 bases respectively, with 14 bases between them. The CDR3 is made up of 13 amino acids. In germline, CDR1 is LGHNT, CDR2 FRNRAP. The CDR3 bases are TGTGCTAGTGGTTCGGGGGAGGGCCGGGGCTACACCTTC. It encodes CASGSGEGRGYTF. The variable domain in full, completed from reference TRBV12-5 and TRBJ1-2, reads DARVTQTPRHKVTEMGQEVTMRCQPILGHNTVFWYRQTMMQGLELLAYFRNRAPLDDSGMPKDRFSAEMPDATLATLKIQPSEPRDSAVYFCASGSGEGRGYTFGSGTRLTVV.

V and J are TRBV3-1 (or the pseudogene TRBV3-2) and TRBJ2-7; D possibly corresponds to TRBD2 (6 bases). Germline V CDR1 and CDR2: LGHDT, YNNKEL (reference sequence). The CDR3 contains 15 residues. V was shortened by 6 bases and J by 0 bases, with 15 bases between the two germline ends. The CDR3 sequence: CASRGRRGGSYEQYF. In DNA form, the CDR3 reads TGTGCCAGCAGGGGTCGGCGGGGCGGCTCCTACGAGCAGTACTTC.

A few counts support this clone. This chain connects TRBV28 to TRBJ1-5, with 9 bases lining up with TRBD1. CDR1 MDHEN and CDR2 SYDVKM come from the germline V gene. CDR3 length: 17 residues. With V trimmed by 5 bases and J by 4 bases, 12 bases remained unmatched. For the CDR3, the DNA is TGTGCCAGCAGTCCTTCGATCGGGACAGGGTTTAATCAGCCCCAGCATTTT. It specifies CASSPSIGTGFNQPQHF. Full variable domain (rest looked up from reference TRBV28 and TRBJ1-5): DVKVTQSSRYLVKRTGEKVFLECVQDMDHENMFWYRQDPGLGLRLIYFSYDVKMKEKGDIPEGYSVSREKKERFSLILESASTNQTSMYLCASSPSIGTGFNQPQHFGDGTRLSIL.

J is TRBJ1-1 and V is TRBV19; 8 nucleotides agree with TRBD1. CDR3 length: 12 residues. Germline V CDR1 and CDR2: LNHDA, SQIVND (reference sequence). With V trimmed by 10 bases and J by 5 bases, 6 bases remained unmatched. The CDR3 protein is CATADRGTEAFF. CDR3 DNA: TGTGCCACCGCAGACAGGGGTACTGAAGCTTTCTTT.

This clone turned up a few times. The chain has TRBV15 and TRBJ1-4; no reliable D call. Trimming pared 5 bases from V and 5 bases from J, leaving 12 bases between. The germline CDR1 and CDR2 sequences are LNHNV and YYDKDF (reference sequence). The CDR3 is 14 amino acids. The CDR3 DNA sequence: TGTGCCACCAGCCCTCCAGGCAGGAATGAAAAACTGTTTTTT. This codes for CATSPPGRNEKLFF.

V is TRBV15 and J is TRBJ1-4; D is perhaps TRBD1 (5 bases). V lost 1 base, J lost 8 bases, and 17 bases lay in between. This CDR3 has 16 amino acids. The germline CDR1 and CDR2 sequences are LNHNV and YYDKDF (reference sequence). DNA of the CDR3: TGTGCCACCAGCAGAGGTCCGGGAGGGGCGGGGGAAAAACTGTTTTTT. This gives the protein CATSRGPGGAGEKLFF. The variable domain in full, completed from reference TRBV15 and TRBJ1-4, reads DAMVIQNPRYQVTQFGKPVTLSCSQTLNHNVMYWYQQKSSQAPKLLFHYYDKDFNNEADTPDNFQSRRPNTSFCFLDIRSPGLGDTAMYLCATSRGPGGAGEKLFFGSGTQLSVL.

This clone was seen a single time. The CDR3: CASSLVSGDEKLFF. CDR3 nucleotides: TGTGCCAGCAGCTTAGTTTCAGGGGATGAAAAACTGTTTTTT. The chain has TRBV7-9 and TRBJ1-4, with a weak D call TRBD1 (6 bases). V lost 1 base to trimming and J lost 6 bases, with 9 bases between them. Germline CDR1 is SEHNR and CDR2 is FQNEAQ (reference sequence). The CDR3 length is 14 residues.

This clone was picked up one time. At the DNA level, this CDR3 is encoded by other sequences in the same sample as well. The rearrangement uses TRBV19 and TRBJ1-2; 7 bases align to TRBD1. This CDR3 has 14 amino acids. J gave up 4 bases and V 2 bases, and 4 bases lay outside the gene matches. Germline V gives CDR1 LNHDA, CDR2 SQIVND (reference sequence). The CDR3: CASSITQGGYGYTF. The CDR3 DNA reads TGTGCCAGTAGTATAACCCAGGGGGGCTATGGCTACACCTTC. Combining the CDR3 with reference TRBV19 and TRBJ1-2 gives the whole variable domain DGGITQSPKYLFRKEGQNVTLSCEQNLNHDAMYWYRQDPGQGLRLIYYSQIVNDFQKGDIAEGYSVSREKKESFPLTVTSAQKNPTAFYLCASSITQGGYGYTFGSGTRLTVV.

The genes are TRBV6-5 and TRBJ2-7; the match to TRBD1 covers 7 bases. This CDR3 has 14 residues. Germline V gives CDR1 MNHEY, CDR2 SVGAGI. Losses at the gene ends were 8 bases for V and 3 bases for J; bases not matched to a gene: 10. CDR3 in DNA: TGTGCCAGCGGGGAGACAGGGCAGGGCTACGAGCAGTACTTC. This gives the protein CASGETGQGYEQYF.

The V and J genes are TRBV3-1 (or the pseudogene TRBV3-2) and TRBJ2-7; perhaps TRBD1 as D (6 bases). The germline CDR1 and CDR2 sequences are LGHDT and YNNKEL (reference sequence). The germline V and J ends were trimmed by 6 bases and 6 bases, with 21 bases remaining between them. This CDR3 has 15 residues. CDR3: CASSPTGIVTPEQYF. The CDR3 DNA sequence: TGTGCCAGCAGTCCGACAGGCATTGTGACCCCCGAGCAGTACTTC.

The chain combines TRBV5-1 with TRBJ2-1; D is perhaps TRBD1 (7 bases). Germline V gene data show CDR1 as SGHRS and CDR2 as YFSETQ. Trimming stripped 0 bases from V and 8 bases from J, with 15 bases between. The CDR3 has 15 residues. Here the CDR3 DNA reads TGCGCCAGCAGCTTGGTAGGAGGGGGCTCTGATGAGCAGTTCTTC. Protein product: CASSLVGGGSDEQFF. The entire variable domain, with the rest obtained from reference TRBV5-1 and TRBJ2-1, is as follows: KAGVTQTPRYLIKTRGQQVTLSCSPISGHRSVSWYQQTPGQGLQFLFEYFSETQRNKGNFPGRFSGRQFSNSRSEMNVSTLELGDSALYLCASSLVGGGSDEQFFGPGTRLTVL.

This chain joins TRBV6-5 and TRBJ2-3, with a tentative D call TRBD2 (5 bases). The CDR3 runs to 15 residues. The germline V and J ends were trimmed by 0 bases and 1 base, with 8 bases remaining between them. CDR1 MNHEY and CDR2 SVGAGI come from the germline V gene. As DNA, the CDR3 is TGTGCCAGCAGTTACTCGATTAGCGGCACAGATACGCAGTATTTT. It is translated as CASSYSISGTDTQYF.

This chain's CDR3 is CASSQGVRDEKLFF. Here the CDR3 DNA reads TGCGCCAGCAGTCAGGGGGTCCGCGATGAAAAACTGTTTTTT. The genes are TRBV4-1 and TRBJ1-4; 7 bases are shared with TRBD1. The length of the CDR3 is 14 residues. The ends lost 6 bases at V and 6 bases at J; junction bases unmatched: 7. Per the germline V gene, CDR1 is MGHRA and CDR2 is YSYEKL.

This chain joins TRBV3-1 (or the pseudogene TRBV3-2) and TRBJ2-5, with 8 bases that match TRBD1. The V gene end was trimmed by 8 bases and the J gene end by 2 bases; junction bases not matched to a gene: 7. This CDR3 is built from 14 residues. Germline lookup yields CDR1 LGHDT and CDR2 YNNKEL (reference sequence). The CDR3 nucleotides read TGTGCCAGCCGACCAGGGGGCCCTCAAGAGACCCAGTACTTC. Translating it yields CASRPGGPQETQYF.

The chain recombines TRBV5-4 with TRBJ2-1; TRBD2 is a possible D gene (7 bases). Germline loops: CDR1 SGHNT, CDR2 YYREEE (reference sequence). Trimming removed 1 base at V and 4 bases at J, with 12 bases between. This CDR3 region has 15 residues. In DNA, the CDR3 is TGTGCCAGCAGCTTGCCGGGGGGCGGTTACAATGAGCAGTTCTTC. This gives the protein CASSLPGGGYNEQFF.

The chain is built from TRBV7-9 and TRBJ2-1, with 8 positions matching TRBD2. Trimming cost V 5 bases and J 4 bases; bases outside gene matches: 10. This CDR3 spans 16 amino acids. Germline values: CDR1 SEHNR, CDR2 FQNEAQ (reference sequence). The CDR3 nucleotides are TGTGCCAGCAGCGCCCGGGGAGCGGGGGTATACAATGAGCAGTTCTTC. It translates to CASSARGAGVYNEQFF.